A single T cell receptor beta chain is shown here with its context. This sample was included in a study of blood T cells in healthy people across ages. Study at large: Researchers report that template switching captured about one barcoded beta molecule per two T cells.

V was shortened by 4 bases and J by 5 bases, with 9 bases between the two germline ends. There are 12 residues in the CDR3. Germline V gene lookup returns CDR1 SGHRS and CDR2 YFSETQ. PCR was performed a second time for about 7 to 12 cycles using a sample-barcoded 5' primer and a J-beta primer mix. In TCRdb, the 5' RACE reads were re-called with MiXCR into one record per CDR3 protein. The table shows about 720,000 distinct CDR3 sequences, with roughly 20% occurring only once. Donors each provided roughly 9.6 milliliters of peripheral blood. Every sample yielded at least 6.5 million isolated PBMCs. Total RNA amounts of at least 6 micrograms were extracted per sample.

Sequences were obtained from blood. This receptor was identified in a man between 65 and 80 years old in good health. V gene TRBV5-1 combines with J gene TRBJ2-5; D perhaps matches TRBD1 (6 bases). This CDR3 is CASSGQSETQYF. CDR3 nucleotides: TGCGCCAGCAGCGGACAGTCCGAGACCCAGTACTTC.